A single sample is the source of the 26 T cell receptor beta chains below, sequenced in a study of PD-L1 blockade in urothelial cancer. As to time point: peripheral blood 6 weeks after treatment start. Profiled with immunoSEQ multiplex PCR; TCRdb holds only in-frame clones, not every one. The sample includes 40,000 or so clones, around 82% seen only once; the top ten take about 12%. Material: PBMCs, obtained around atezolizumab (anti-PD-L1) treatment. Source of these receptors: a man aged 55-75 years with urothelial cancer.

The gene calls are TRBV7-9 and TRBJ2-5, with 7 bases identical to TRBD1. The ends lost 3 bases at V and 4 bases at J; junction bases unmatched: 5. Per the germline V gene, CDR1 is SEHNR and CDR2 is FQNEAQ (reference sequence). CDR3 length: 14 amino acids. The CDR3 sequence is CASSLARGRETQYF. DNA of the CDR3: TGTGCCAGCAGCTTGGCCAGGGGGAGAGAGACCCAGTACTTC. The entire variable domain, with the rest obtained from reference TRBV7-9 and TRBJ2-5, is as follows: DTGVSQNPRHKITKRGQNVTFRCDPISEHNRLYWYRQTLGQGPEFLTYFQNEAQLEKSRLLSDRFSAERPKGSFSTLEIQRTEQGDSAMYLCASSLARGRETQYFGPGTRLLVL.

The rearrangement joins TRBV29-1 to TRBJ1-1, with 7 bases fitting TRBD1. The CDR3 runs 14 residues. J was trimmed by 4 bases and V by 5 bases; bases with no gene match: 10. Per germline, CDR1 SQVTM and CDR2 ANQGSEA. The CDR3 sequence: CSVSQGGRGTEAFF. The CDR3 bases are TGCAGCGTTAGCCAGGGGGGAAGGGGCACTGAAGCTTTCTTT.

The chain has TRBV13 and TRBJ2-3; D is unresolved. CDR3 length: 16 residues. CDR1 is PRHDT, CDR2 FYEKMQ, per germline (reference sequence). V was cut by 1 base and J by 7 bases, with 18 bases left in between. CDR3 in DNA: TGTGCCAGCAGCTTAGTTCGGCGGTTACAAGGAAATACGCAGTATTTT. Protein product: CASSLVRRLQGNTQYF.

This clone was observed a handful of times. The chain combines TRBV5-4 with TRBJ2-7; perhaps TRBD2 as D (7 bases). Trimming shortened V by 4 bases and J by 4 bases, and 15 bases separated the two germline ends. The CDR3 length is 14 residues. Germline-derived CDR1 and CDR2 are SGHNT and YYREEE (reference sequence). CDR3 amino acids: CASSMGGGRYEQYF. The CDR3 DNA reads TGTGCCAGCAGCATGGGGGGGGGCAGGTACGAGCAGTACTTC. Supplemented by reference TRBV5-4 and TRBJ2-7, the full variable domain reads ETGVTQSPTHLIKTRGQQVTLRCSSQSGHNTVSWYQQALGQGPQFIFQYYREEENGRGNFPPRFSGLQFPNYSSELNVNALELDDSALYLCASSMGGGRYEQYFGPGTRLTVT.

This clone came up once. The chain recombines TRBV5-5 with TRBJ2-4, with D perhaps matching TRBD2 (5 bases). The length of the CDR3 is 16 residues. Trimming took 4 bases from V and 13 from J, leaving 27 bases between them. Germline values: CDR1 SGHKS, CDR2 YYEKEE (reference sequence). CDR3 loop: CASSPEGVASVHLQYF. The CDR3 region has the DNA TGTGCCAGCAGCCCAGAGGGTGTGGCGTCCGTACATTTGCAGTACTTC.

The CDR3 reads CASSWGGSGRTDTQYF. DNA of the CDR3: TGCGCCAGCAGCTGGGGTGGGAGCGGACGCACAGATACGCAGTATTTT. The chain combines TRBV5-1 with TRBJ2-3; D perhaps matches TRBD2 (5 bases). The V end was cut by 3 bases, the J end by 1 base, with 15 bases between. Germline CDR1 reads SGHRS; CDR2 reads YFSETQ. The CDR3 is 16 residues long. Supplemented by reference TRBV5-1 and TRBJ2-3, the full variable domain reads KAGVTQTPRYLIKTRGQQVTLSCSPISGHRSVSWYQQTPGQGLQFLFEYFSETQRNKGNFPGRFSGRQFSNSRSEMNVSTLELGDSALYLCASSWGGSGRTDTQYFGPGTRLTVL.

The chain couples TRBV6-1 to TRBJ2-7, with 15 bases aligning to TRBD2. The CDR3 runs 17 residues. Germline trimming cut 4 bases from V and 2 bases from J; bases unmatched to any gene: 6. CDR1 is MNHNS and CDR2 is SASEGT in the germline V gene. The CDR3 is CASSGGLAGGSPYEQYF. DNA for the CDR3: TGTGCCAGCAGTGGGGGACTAGCGGGGGGCTCCCCCTACGAGCAGTACTTC.

This clone appeared many times. The chain is built from TRBV11-3 and TRBJ2-1, with TRBD1 identical over 7 bases. This CDR3 has 15 residues. V was pared by 5 bases and J by 5 bases, with 9 bases of the junction left unmatched. Germline values: CDR1 SGHNT, CDR2 YENEEA. The CDR3 here is CASSHRQGRHNEQFF. The DNA of the CDR3 is TGTGCCAGCAGCCACCGACAGGGCAGGCACAATGAGCAGTTCTTC.

The V and J genes are TRBV19 and TRBJ2-2, with 12 bases identical to TRBD1. Losses at the gene ends were 7 bases for V and 8 bases for J; bases not matched to a gene: 5. The CDR3 is 14 amino acids. The V gene's germline CDR1 is LNHDA and CDR2 SQIVND (reference sequence). CDR3 amino acids: CASTPGQGAGELFF. CDR3 nucleotide sequence: TGTGCCAGTACTCCGGGACAGGGGGCTGGGGAGCTGTTTTTT.

This clone is a singleton in its sample. The chain uses TRBV5-6 and TRBJ2-1; D may be TRBD1 (5 bases). V lost 4 bases and J lost 8, with 22 bases in between. The V gene's germline CDR1 is SGHDT and CDR2 YYEEEE. This CDR3 region has 16 residues. CDR3 bases: TGTGCCAGCAGCAAGTCTTTGGGGCTTCAGGTCGATGAGCAGTTCTTC. Translating it yields CASSKSLGLQVDEQFF.

The rearrangement links TRBV7-9 to TRBJ2-7, with a possible D match to TRBD2 (6 bases). Deletions cut 1 base from V and 6 bases from J, with 10 bases between. This CDR3 is built from 13 residues. Germline-derived CDR1 and CDR2 are SEHNR and FQNEAQ (reference sequence). The CDR3 sequence: CASSLDGGTEQYF. In nucleotides, the CDR3 is TGTGCCAGCAGCTTAGATGGCGGGACCGAGCAGTACTTC.

The chain joins TRBV6-5 to TRBJ2-1; D is perhaps TRBD1 (6 bases). Trimming took off 6 bases at V and 2 bases at J, with 11 bases between the two ends. CDR1 is MNHEY and CDR2 is SVGAGI in the germline V gene. This CDR3 is 14 amino acids long. CDR3 sequence (DNA): TGTGCCAGCAGGGGAGAGGGGGCCTACAATGAGCAGTTCTTC. Translated, it gives CASRGEGAYNEQFF.

V gene TRBV25-1 combines with J gene TRBJ2-7, with a weak D call TRBD1 (6 bases). In germline, CDR1 is MGHDK, CDR2 SYGVNS. Trimming stripped 7 bases from V and 3 bases from J, with 13 bases between. The length of the CDR3 is 13 residues. The CDR3 here is CASTVQGSYEQYF. CDR3 coding DNA: TGTGCCAGCACTGTGCAGGGGAGCTACGAGCAGTACTTC.

V usage is TRBV2 and J usage is TRBJ1-1, with D maybe TRBD1 (5 bases). CDR3 length: 13 residues. Trimming removed 7 bases at V and 1 base at J, with 10 bases between. The germline V gene has CDR1 SNHLY and CDR2 FYNNEI. This CDR3 is CASTFRENTEAFF. In DNA form, the CDR3 reads TGTGCCAGCACATTCAGGGAGAACACTGAAGCTTTCTTT.

The chain has TRBV19 and TRBJ2-1; TRBD2 aligns across 12 bases. This CDR3 contains 15 residues. Germline V CDR1 and CDR2: LNHDA, SQIVND (reference sequence). J was trimmed by 7 bases and V by 6 bases; bases with no gene match: 7. The CDR3 reads CASSMTSGGRNEQFF. The CDR3, as DNA: TGTGCCAGTAGCATGACTAGCGGGGGACGGAATGAGCAGTTCTTC.

This clone was seen a handful of times. The V call is TRBV10-1, the J call TRBJ2-3; D is undetermined. V was pared by 6 bases and J by 0 bases, with 7 bases between. CDR3 length equals 13 residues. Germline lookup yields CDR1 WNHNN and CDR2 SYGVQD (reference sequence). CDR3 in DNA: TGCGCCAGCAGCCCCGGGAGCACAGATACGCAGTATTTT. It codes for CASSPGSTDTQYF.

The CDR3 protein is CASTKAALEAFF. The CDR3 nucleotides are TGTGCCAGCACTAAAGCTGCCCTTGAAGCTTTCTTT. V gene TRBV28 combines with J gene TRBJ1-1; unclear D gene. V was shortened by 7 bases and J by 7 bases, with 13 bases between the two germline ends. CDR1 and CDR2 from the germline V gene are MDHEN and SYDVKM. The CDR3 spans 12 residues. Supplemented by reference TRBV28 and TRBJ1-1, the full variable domain reads DVKVTQSSRYLVKRTGEKVFLECVQDMDHENMFWYRQDPGLGLRLIYFSYDVKMKEKGDIPEGYSVSREKKERFSLILESASTNQTSMYLCASTKAALEAFFGQGTRLTVV.

CDR3 sequence (DNA): TGTGCCAGCTCACCAATACGGGGGGCTTACACAGATACGCAGTATTTT. It codes for CASSPIRGAYTDTQYF. The chain links TRBV18 to TRBJ2-3; possibly TRBD2 for D (7 bases). Trimming took 2 bases from V and 2 from J, leaving 14 bases between them. The CDR3 runs to 16 residues. Germline assignment: CDR1 KGHSH and CDR2 LQKENI.

This chain uses TRBV5-1 with TRBJ2-2; 8 nucleotides match TRBD1. From germline, CDR1 is SGHRS and CDR2 YFSETQ. The junction had 3 bases not matched to a gene; V was cut back by 4 bases and J by 1 base. CDR3 size: 15 residues. As DNA, the CDR3 is TGCGCCAGCAGCCCGACAGGGGAGAACACCGGGGAGCTGTTTTTT. Translation gives CASSPTGENTGELFF. The full variable domain, in which reference TRBV5-1 and TRBJ2-2 provide the parts outside the CDR3, is KAGVTQTPRYLIKTRGQQVTLSCSPISGHRSVSWYQQTPGQGLQFLFEYFSETQRNKGNFPGRFSGRQFSNSRSEMNVSTLELGDSALYLCASSPTGENTGELFFGEGSRLTVL.

This chain uses TRBV28 with TRBJ2-3; D gene unclear. Per germline, CDR1 MDHEN and CDR2 SYDVKM. The ends were cut back, 7 bases at V and 2 bases at J, with 13 bases in the middle. The CDR3 totals 14 residues. The DNA for the CDR3 is TGTGCCAGCATGAGACTCTCCAACACAGATACGCAGTATTTT. This encodes CASMRLSNTDTQYF.

This chain links TRBV7-2 with TRBJ2-2; TRBD1 matches 11 bases. The CDR3 runs 15 residues. V lost 6 bases to trimming and J lost 4 bases; unmatched junction nucleotides: 4. Germline loops: CDR1 SGHTA, CDR2 FQGNSA. CDR3 in amino acids: CASSPDRGRTGELFF. In DNA form, the CDR3 reads TGTGCCAGCAGTCCGGACAGGGGGCGCACCGGGGAGCTGTTTTTT.

The chain employs TRBV11-3 and TRBJ2-1; TRBD2 is a possible D gene (5 bases). The germline V gene encodes CDR1 SGHNT and CDR2 YENEEA. The CDR3 runs to 14 residues. V dropped 5 bases and J dropped 0 bases, with 8 bases sitting between them. The CDR3 region has the DNA TGTGCCAGCAGCCCAGGACTCTCCTACAATGAGCAGTTCTTC. Its translation is CASSPGLSYNEQFF.

The gene calls are TRBV21-1 and TRBJ2-3; the table's D call, TRBD1, has no DNA check behind it. TRBV21-1 is an annotated pseudogene. The CDR3 length is 18 residues. The CDR3 region is CASSKEGDDPSGTDTQYF. The CDR3 coding sequence is TGTGCCAGCAGCAAAGAGGGGGACGACCCATCTGGCACAGATACGCAGTATTTT.

The rearrangement links TRBV19 to TRBJ2-3; 9 nucleotides line up with TRBD1. The CDR3 has 17 amino acids. Trimming cost V 5 bases and J 5 bases; bases outside gene matches: 14. Germline V gene lookup returns CDR1 LNHDA and CDR2 SQIVND (reference sequence). The CDR3 spells CASSRSQDRGRGDTQYF. The CDR3 DNA follows: TGTGCCAGTAGTCGATCCCAGGACAGGGGACGTGGAGATACGCAGTATTTT. The entire variable domain, with the rest obtained from reference TRBV19 and TRBJ2-3, is as follows: DGGITQSPKYLFRKEGQNVTLSCEQNLNHDAMYWYRQDPGQGLRLIYYSQIVNDFQKGDIAEGYSVSREKKESFPLTVTSAQKNPTAFYLCASSRSQDRGRGDTQYFGPGTRLTVL.

This chain uses TRBV19 with TRBJ1-4; a weak D match, TRBD1 (5 bases). The CDR3 extends over 16 amino acids. V was clipped by 2 bases and J by 6 bases, with 16 bases between them. Per the germline V gene, CDR1 is LNHDA and CDR2 is SQIVND (reference sequence). The CDR3 region is CASSIKRGGVYEKLFF. As DNA, the CDR3 is TGTGCCAGTAGTATAAAACGCGGGGGAGTTTATGAAAAACTGTTTTTT. Supplemented by reference TRBV19 and TRBJ1-4, the full variable domain reads DGGITQSPKYLFRKEGQNVTLSCEQNLNHDAMYWYRQDPGQGLRLIYYSQIVNDFQKGDIAEGYSVSREKKESFPLTVTSAQKNPTAFYLCASSIKRGGVYEKLFFGSGTQLSVL.

This chain uses TRBV27 with TRBJ1-1, with D possibly being TRBD1 (6 bases). There are 13 residues in the CDR3. Trimming removed 0 bases from V and 4 bases from J, with 6 bases in between. The V gene's germline CDR1 is MNHEY and CDR2 SMNVEV (reference sequence). CDR3 region: CASSLSGATEAFF. The CDR3 DNA is TGTGCCAGCAGTTTATCGGGGGCCACTGAAGCTTTCTTT.